The entry below describes one T cell receptor beta chain. Its antigen is currently unknown. The CDR3 covers 13 residues. Germline V CDR1 and CDR2: SNHLY, FYNNEI. The data were obtained in a study of T cells expressing NK-cell markers. Background on the study: Each TCR beta repertoire originated in sorted T cells that were CD3+CD56+NKG2C+, CD3+CD56+NKG2C- or CD3+CD56-NKG2C+. The study's findings and limits: NKG2C+ dominant clonotypes from about 6 donors made up roughly 1.0-7.5% of CD8+ T cells. Questions lingered over whether expanded NKG2C+ T cell clones were HCMV-specific.

TCRdb re-called the 5' RACE reads, yielding one record per CDR3 amino acid sequence without DNA. The sample table includes about 170,000 distinct CDR3 sequences. Sample: blood T cells: a sorted CD56 or NKG2C T cell subset, CD4+ or CD8+ T cells, or bulk PBMC T cells (not recorded which). The sequence was collected from a man between 18 and 69 years old in good health. The chain is built from TRBV2 and TRBJ2-7; TCRdb's assignment of TRBD1 cannot be checked, as there is no DNA. CDR3 loop: CASTRVTTYEQYF.